These T cell receptor beta chains were read from a single sample in a study of blood T cell repertoires in COVID-19. Only in-frame clones appear in the TCRdb table, and some are missing; sequencing was by immunoSEQ multiplex PCR. The data show a few hundred thousand clones, about 90% seen once. Sample: peripheral blood. These receptors were obtained from a man aged 35 to 55 with acute or convalescent COVID-19. Both conserved end residues are part of each CDR3. The D gene is left open where the match is weak. Expanded clones are given a class, and other clones once, few, many or no size at all.

V gene: TRBV30; clone size: -; J gene: TRBJ1-1; D gene: TRBD1; CDR3 DNA: TGTGCCTGGAGTGTACAGGGGAGCACTGAAGCTTTCTTT; CDR3 protein: CAWSVQGSTEAFF
V gene: TRBV4-1; clone size: -; J gene: TRBJ2-1; D gene: TRBD2; CDR3 DNA: TGCGCCAGCAGCCAAAAGGGGACTATCACCTCCTACAATGAGCAGTTCTTC; CDR3 protein: CASSQKGTITSYNEQFF
V gene: TRBV10-1; clone size: -; J gene: TRBJ1-1; D gene: -; CDR3 DNA: TGCGCCAGCAGTGAGTCCGCCCCAGGGGAGGCTTTCTTT; CDR3 protein: CASSESAPGEAFF
V gene: TRBV19; clone size: -; J gene: TRBJ1-1; D gene: TRBD1; CDR3 DNA: TGTGCCAGTAGAACAACCGGACAGGGTGGCACTGAAGCTTTCTTT; CDR3 protein: CASRTTGQGGTEAFF
V gene: TRBV6-5; clone size: -; J gene: TRBJ1-2; D gene: TRBD1; CDR3 DNA: TGTGCCAGCAGTCCCAAGACAGGGGAAATTGGCTACACCTTC; CDR3 protein: CASSPKTGEIGYTF
V gene: TRBV30; clone size: -; J gene: TRBJ1-5; D gene: -; CDR3 DNA: TGTGCCTGGAGTTTCGGGAATCAGCCCCAGCATTTT; CDR3 protein: CAWSFGNQPQHF
V gene: TRBV11-2; clone size: -; J gene: TRBJ1-1; D gene: -; CDR3 DNA: TGTGCCAGCAGGTGGGGGGACACTGAAGCTTTCTTT; CDR3 protein: CASRWGDTEAFF
V gene: TRBV3-1/TRBV3-2; clone size: -; J gene: TRBJ2-3; D gene: TRBD2; CDR3 DNA: TGTGCCAGCAGAGAAGCGGGGGGAGTGACAGATACGCAGTATTTT; CDR3 protein: CASREAGGVTDTQYF
V gene: TRBV5-1; clone size: -; J gene: TRBJ1-4; D gene: -; CDR3 DNA: TGCGCCAGCAGCTTGGCCGCCCAACTTGGTGAAAAACTGTTTTTT; CDR3 protein: CASSLAAQLGEKLFF
V gene: TRBV7-2; clone size: -; J gene: TRBJ1-2; D gene: TRBD1; CDR3 DNA: TGTGCCAGCAGCCCGGGACAGGGTACCTATGGCTACACCTTC; CDR3 protein: CASSPGQGTYGYTF
V gene: TRBV3-1/TRBV3-2; clone size: -; J gene: TRBJ1-2; D gene: -; CDR3 DNA: TGTGCCAGCAGCCAAGCCTCGACGAGGGTTGGAGGCTATGGCTACACCTTC; CDR3 protein: CASSQASTRVGGYGYTF
V gene: TRBV12-3/TRBV12-4; clone size: -; J gene: TRBJ2-1; D gene: -; CDR3 DNA: TGTGCCAGCAGGTCACAGGGCTATGAGCAGTTCTTC; CDR3 protein: CASRSQGYEQFF
V gene: TRBV5-1; clone size: -; J gene: TRBJ1-6; D gene: -; CDR3 DNA: TGCGCCAGCAGCTTGAAAGGACGGGGAGATACACCCCTCCACTTT; CDR3 protein: CASSLKGRGDTPLHF
V gene: TRBV6-4; clone size: many; J gene: TRBJ2-5; D gene: TRBD2; CDR3 DNA: TGTGCCAGCAGCCGGACTAGCGGGAGTCAAGAGACCCAGTACTTC; CDR3 protein: CASSRTSGSQETQYF
V gene: TRBV19; clone size: once; J gene: TRBJ2-1; D gene: TRBD1; CDR3 DNA: TGTGCCAGTGAAGAAGACAGGGCCGGTGAGCAGTTCTTC; CDR3 protein: CASEEDRAGEQFF
V gene: TRBV2; clone size: -; J gene: TRBJ1-6; D gene: -; CDR3 DNA: TGTGCCAGCAGCGAGTATGCTTCACCACCCCTCCACTTT; CDR3 protein: CASSEYASPPLHF
V gene: TRBV25-1; clone size: -; J gene: TRBJ1-2; D gene: -; CDR3 DNA: TGTGCCAGCAGCCCAGGACAGTCTGGCTACACCTTC; CDR3 protein: CASSPGQSGYTF
V gene: TRBV28; clone size: -; J gene: TRBJ1-2; D gene: -; CDR3 DNA: TGTGCCAGCAGTTTCAGGGGCGGTATTCGGGGTCCTAACTATGGCTACACCTTC; CDR3 protein: CASSFRGGIRGPNYGYTF
V gene: TRBV27; clone size: -; J gene: TRBJ1-5; D gene: -; CDR3 DNA: TGTGCCAGCACGTATGCAGCAGGGAGGGTAGGGCCCCAGCATTTT; CDR3 protein: CASTYAAGRVGPQHF
V gene: TRBV25-1; clone size: once; J gene: TRBJ2-3; D gene: -; CDR3 DNA: TGTGCCAGCAGTGGACAGGCTGGCACAGATACGCAGTATTTT; CDR3 protein: CASSGQAGTDTQYF
V gene: TRBV28; clone size: -; J gene: TRBJ1-6; D gene: -; CDR3 DNA: TGTGCCAGCAGAACAGTCGTCTTCAATTCACCCCTCCACTTT; CDR3 protein: CASRTVVFNSPLHF
V gene: TRBV7-6; clone size: -; J gene: TRBJ2-2; D gene: -; CDR3 DNA: TGTGCCAGCAGCCGCGATGTTAACGCCGGGGAGCTGTTTTTT; CDR3 protein: CASSRDVNAGELFF
V gene: TRBV30; clone size: -; J gene: TRBJ1-3; D gene: TRBD1; CDR3 DNA: TGTGCCTGGAGTGTCAGAGGGACAGCTGGAAACACCATATATTTT; CDR3 protein: CAWSVRGTAGNTIYF
V gene: TRBV2; clone size: -; J gene: TRBJ1-2; D gene: TRBD1; CDR3 DNA: TGTGCCAGCAGTCAGGGACAGCTACACTATGGCTACACCTTC; CDR3 protein: CASSQGQLHYGYTF
V gene: TRBV2; clone size: -; J gene: TRBJ2-1; D gene: -; CDR3 DNA: TGTGCCAGCAGTGAAGGAGAATACAATGAGCAGTTCTTC; CDR3 protein: CASSEGEYNEQFF
V gene: TRBV7-9; clone size: -; J gene: TRBJ2-2; D gene: -; CDR3 DNA: TGTGCCAGCAGCTTAGCGGGGGGGCCGAATATTGCCGGGGAGCTGTTTTTT; CDR3 protein: CASSLAGGPNIAGELFF
V gene: TRBV7-3; clone size: -; J gene: TRBJ2-1; D gene: -; CDR3 DNA: TGTGCCAGCAGCCCGACTCTGCGGAATGAGCAGTTCTTC; CDR3 protein: CASSPTLRNEQFF
V gene: TRBV15; clone size: -; J gene: TRBJ1-2; D gene: TRBD1; CDR3 DNA: TGTGCCACCAGCAGTCGGACAGGGCTATATGGCTACACCTTC; CDR3 protein: CATSSRTGLYGYTF
V gene: TRBV6-5; clone size: few; J gene: TRBJ1-1; D gene: -; CDR3 DNA: TGTGCCAGCAGCGGCAGGGCGATGAACACTGAAGCTTTCTTT; CDR3 protein: CASSGRAMNTEAFF
V gene: TRBV11-2; clone size: -; J gene: TRBJ2-1; D gene: TRBD1; CDR3 DNA: TGTGCCAGCAGCCCTTACGGGACAGGGAGAGGTAATGAGCAGTTCTTC; CDR3 protein: CASSPYGTGRGNEQFF
V gene: TRBV16; clone size: -; J gene: TRBJ2-7; D gene: -; CDR3 DNA: TGTGCCAGCACCCTGACAGGATACGAGCAGTACTTC; CDR3 protein: CASTLTGYEQYF
V gene: TRBV11-3; clone size: -; J gene: TRBJ2-2; D gene: TRBD2; CDR3 DNA: TGTGCCAGCGCGCCGGGGGGGGACGCCGGGGAGCTGTTTTTT; CDR3 protein: CASAPGGDAGELFF
V gene: TRBV5-4; clone size: -; J gene: TRBJ2-7; D gene: -; CDR3 DNA: TGTGCCAGCAGCCTGGACATAACCTACGAGCAGTACTTC; CDR3 protein: CASSLDITYEQYF
V gene: TRBV28; clone size: -; J gene: TRBJ2-1; D gene: -; CDR3 DNA: TGTGCCAGCCGACCGGCAGGGGCGCCCAATGAGCAGTTCTTC; CDR3 protein: CASRPAGAPNEQFF
V gene: TRBV7-2; clone size: -; J gene: TRBJ2-1; D gene: TRBD2; CDR3 DNA: TGTGCCAGCAGCTTAGCCCGGGAGGGGACTGAGCAGTTCTTC; CDR3 protein: CASSLAREGTEQFF
V gene: TRBV2; clone size: -; J gene: TRBJ2-7; D gene: TRBD1; CDR3 DNA: TGTGCCAGCAGTGGGAGACAGGGAATAGCCGAGCAGTACTTC; CDR3 protein: CASSGRQGIAEQYF
V gene: TRBV9; clone size: -; J gene: TRBJ2-1; D gene: -; CDR3 DNA: TGTGCCAGCAGCGTACAAGGACAGAACTACAATGAGCAGTTCTTC; CDR3 protein: CASSVQGQNYNEQFF
V gene: TRBV28; clone size: -; J gene: TRBJ2-2; D gene: -; CDR3 DNA: TGTGCCAGCAGTCCGAACGGGGGTAACACCGGGGAGCTGTTTTTT; CDR3 protein: CASSPNGGNTGELFF
V gene: TRBV27; clone size: once; J gene: TRBJ2-3; D gene: TRBD2; CDR3 DNA: TGTGCCAGCAGTTTATGGAGCGGGAGGGCTCCAGATACGCAGTATTTT; CDR3 protein: CASSLWSGRAPDTQYF
V gene: TRBV9; clone size: -; J gene: TRBJ2-7; D gene: TRBD1; CDR3 DNA: TGTGCCAGCAGGGGTACAGGGGAGATAGGCGAGCAGTACTTC; CDR3 protein: CASRGTGEIGEQYF